This T cell receptor (beta chain) emerged from a study of ipilimumab plus nivolumab after autologous stem cell transplantation. Study-level background: A median of 8 nivolumab and 5 ipilimumab doses were given. The DLBCL cohort had primary refractory and relapsed disease, with 18-month progression-free survival of approximately 83% and 30%.

Starting 14 to 28 days after autologous transplant, ipilimumab 1 mg/kg was given. V lost 5 bases, J lost 9 bases, and 8 bases lay in between. CDR3 length equals 11 residues. Germline CDR1 and CDR2: MNHNS and SASEGT. Measured with immunoSEQ multiplex PCR; TCRdb has only the in-frame clones, and not every one. The sample lists about 24,000 clones, around 84% seen once, with roughly 5.6% in the top ten. The source of this sequence is a male donor with diffuse large B-cell lymphoma. The specimen comprised PBMCs, sampled in a trial of ipilimumab plus nivolumab as post-transplant consolidation. The V and J genes are TRBV6-1 and TRBJ2-1; the D gene is possibly TRBD1 (6 bases). CDR3 bases: TGTGCCAGCAGTCGAGGGGGTGAGCAGTTCTTC. This translates into CASSRGGEQFF.